The 29 T cell receptor beta chains presented below share a single source sample, sequenced in a study of CD8 T cells in ankylosing spondylitis (dated by TCRdb to about 2017). Receptor libraries were prepared by 5' RACE. The run used an Illumina HiSeq 2500. In-frame beta chains were kept once TCRdb had trimmed the public reads at Q25 with fastp and called clones with MiXCR. Rows matching on CDR3 protein sequence are summarized as one entry with the most common DNA and genes. The sample has around 230,000 distinct CDR3 sequences on record, around 9.2% of them singletons. The ten most abundant clones make up 6.8% of the sample. What was sequenced was blood, either unsorted or a sorted T cell fraction (not recorded which). The receptors originated from a male donor with ankylosing spondylitis or in good health (not recorded which).

CDR3 DNA sequence: TGTGCCAGCTCACCGCGTGAGGACAGGGTCGTCACTGAAGCTTTCTTT. Amino acids: CASSPREDRVVTEAFF. V gene TRBV18 combines with J gene TRBJ1-1; 8 bases align to TRBD1. Germline V gene data show CDR1 as KGHSH and CDR2 as LQKENI. This CDR3 region has 16 residues. V dropped 3 bases and J dropped 4; count of bases not matched to a gene: 10.

This clonotype was seen at least ten times. The genes are TRBV2 and TRBJ2-1; D might be TRBD1 or TRBD2, each matching 5 bases. Trimming pared 10 bases from V and 5 bases from J, leaving 15 bases between. This CDR3 spans 13 amino acids. CDR1 and CDR2 (germline): SNHLY, FYNNEI. The CDR3 reads CATMGRGHNEQFF. As DNA, the CDR3 is TGTGCCACTATGGGTCGGGGCCACAATGAGCAGTTCTTC.

The table lists this clonotype with a few counts. The rearrangement uses TRBV20-1 and TRBJ2-4; TRBD2 might be the D (6 bases). This CDR3 region has 13 residues. Germline CDR1 is DFQATT and CDR2 is SNEGSKA (reference sequence). CDR3 coding DNA: TGCGGAACGGGAGCCGGAGCCAAAAACATTCAGTACTTC. It yields the protein CGTGAGAKNIQYF.

This clonotype was recorded many times. The rearrangement joins TRBV20-1 to TRBJ1-1; possible D gene TRBD1, 5 bases. V was clipped by 1 base and J by 0 bases, with 15 bases between them. Germline V lookup: CDR1 DFQATT, CDR2 SNEGSKA (reference sequence). The CDR3 consists of 16 residues. The chain's CDR3 is CSARGPALDMNTEAFF. The CDR3 DNA follows: TGCAGTGCTAGAGGCCCGGCCTTGGACATGAACACTGAAGCTTTCTTT.

At least ten counts were recorded for this clonotype. This sequence joins TRBV20-1 and TRBJ2-1, with TRBD2 identical over 7 bases. This CDR3 region has 13 residues. The J segment lost 15 bases and the V segment lost 0 bases, leaving 11 bases of the junction unmatched. Germline CDR1 is DFQATT and CDR2 is SNEGSKA (reference sequence). CDR3 bases: TGCAGTGCTAGAGAAGTGACGGGAGGTAGAGTGTTCTTC. Translating it yields CSAREVTGGRVFF.

This clonotype was counted ten times or more. J is TRBJ2-2 and V is TRBV9, with 7 bases that match TRBD1. After removal of 3 bases from V and 5 bases from J, the junction contained 7 bases not matched to a gene. The CDR3 spans 15 residues. Germline V gene sequence: CDR1 SGDLS, CDR2 YYNGEE. CDR3 DNA: TGTGCCAGCAGCGCATCGGGACAGCTGACCGGGGAGCTGTTTTTT. It yields the protein CASSASGQLTGELFF.

Many counts were recorded for this clonotype. CDR3 region: CASSTQGTGTEAFF. CDR3 bases: TGTGCCAGCAGCACGCAGGGAACGGGCACTGAAGCTTTCTTT. The chain carries TRBV6-1 and TRBJ1-1; D is possibly TRBD1 (5 bases). Looked up from germline, CDR1 is MNHNS and CDR2 is SASEGT. V was clipped by 6 bases and J by 4 bases, with 15 bases between them. CDR3 length: 14 amino acids.

This clonotype was picked up a small number of times. The genes are TRBV30 and TRBJ2-2; D remains unclear. This CDR3 has 11 amino acids. The V and J ends lost 2 bases and 6 bases respectively, with 4 bases between them. Germline lookup yields CDR1 GTSNPN and CDR2 SVGIG (reference sequence). This chain's CDR3 is CAWSKSGELFF. As DNA, the CDR3 is TGTGCCTGGAGTAAATCCGGGGAGCTGTTTTTT.

At least ten counts were recorded for this clonotype. The chain employs TRBV15 and TRBJ1-1, with D possibly being TRBD1 (6 bases). Germline CDR1 reads LNHNV; CDR2 reads YYDKDF (reference sequence). The length of the CDR3 is 15 residues. Trimming took 0 bases from V and 1 from J, leaving 9 bases between them. The CDR3 DNA reads as TGTGCCACCAGCAGAGATGGCAGGGGGAACACTGAAGCTTTCTTT. This gives the protein CATSRDGRGNTEAFF.

Many counts were recorded for this clonotype. V and J are TRBV5-1 and TRBJ2-1, with 7 positions matching TRBD2. The germline gives CDR1 SGHRS, CDR2 YFSETQ. Trimming cost V 2 bases and J 8 bases; bases outside gene matches: 1. The length of the CDR3 is 12 residues. CDR3 in DNA: TGCGCCAGCAGCTTCGGACTAGATGAGCAGTTCTTC. Protein sequence: CASSFGLDEQFF.

This clonotype was counted many times. The V and J genes are TRBV27 and TRBJ1-1; a weak D match, TRBD1 (5 bases). Trimming removed 2 bases at V and 0 bases at J, with 7 bases between. CDR1 and CDR2 (germline): MNHEY, SMNVEV (reference sequence). CDR3 length equals 14 residues. The chain's CDR3 is CASSLHRLNTEAFF. The CDR3 region has the DNA TGTGCCAGCAGTTTACACAGGTTGAACACTGAAGCTTTCTTT.

This clonotype has at least ten counts. V gene TRBV27 combines with J gene TRBJ2-7; TRBD2 matches 10 bases. The CDR3 has 14 amino acids. V dropped 4 bases and J dropped 6; count of bases not matched to a gene: 6. Looked up from germline, CDR1 is MNHEY and CDR2 is SMNVEV (reference sequence). This CDR3 reads CASSSTSGSREQYF. CDR3 nucleotides: TGTGCCAGCAGTTCGACTAGCGGGTCGCGCGAGCAGTACTTC.

The rearrangement uses TRBV5-1 and TRBJ2-1; TRBD2 might be the D (5 bases). Trimming took 0 bases from V and 5 from J, leaving 15 bases between them. The germline gives CDR1 SGHRS, CDR2 YFSETQ. The CDR3 spans 16 residues. The DNA for the CDR3 is TGCGCCAGCAGCTTGGGATCTGCGGGCTCTCACAATGAGCAGTTCTTC. Its translation: CASSLGSAGSHNEQFF.

This clonotype was recorded at least ten times. The CDR3 DNA sequence: TGTGCCAGCAGTGACACGGGCAGATCAGATACGCAGTATTTT. Translated: CASSDTGRSDTQYF. The chain couples TRBV6-1 to TRBJ2-3; D call uncertain. This CDR3 contains 14 residues. In germline, CDR1 is MNHNS, CDR2 SASEGT. V was shortened by 3 bases and J by 4 bases, with 11 bases between the two germline ends.

This clonotype was picked up many times. The gene calls are TRBV10-3 and TRBJ2-7; 12 bases are a match to TRBD2. V was pared by 6 bases and J by 6 bases, with 12 bases of the junction left unmatched. In germline, CDR1 is ENHRY, CDR2 SYGVKD. The length of the CDR3 is 16 residues. The CDR3 nucleotides read TGTGCCATCAGAGTTGGGCTAGCGGGAGGGGCCGGCGAGCAGTACTTC. Its translation is CAIRVGLAGGAGEQYF.

This clonotype was counted at least ten times. The V call is TRBV30, the J call TRBJ2-7, with D possibly matching TRBD1 (5 bases). V was clipped by 2 bases and J by 4 bases, with 9 bases between them. Germline CDR1 is GTSNPN and CDR2 is SVGIG (reference sequence). The CDR3 sequence is 12 residues long. CDR3 DNA: TGTGCCTGGAGTAGTTCAGGGTACGAGCAGTACTTC. Translated: CAWSSSGYEQYF.

This clonotype was counted a few times. This chain uses TRBV7-9 with TRBJ2-5; 8 bases fit TRBD1. The CDR3 spans 15 residues. Germline CDR1 reads SEHNR; CDR2 reads FQNEAQ (reference sequence). V shed 5 bases and J 5 bases; nucleotides not matched to a gene: 10. In DNA, the CDR3 is TGTGCCAGCAGCCAAGCCGGGACAGGTGACGAGACCCAGTACTTC. Residues: CASSQAGTGDETQYF.

The sample holds many counts of this clonotype. The chain has TRBV29-1 and TRBJ2-7, with unresolved D. The CDR3 is made up of 12 amino acids. The germline V gene encodes CDR1 SQVTM and CDR2 ANQGSEA. V lost 5 bases and J lost 3, with 11 bases in between. The CDR3 DNA reads TGCAGCGTTAAGAAGGGATTCTACGAGCAGTACTTC. This codes for CSVKKGFYEQYF.

This clonotype was found a few times. The gene calls are TRBV12-3 or TRBV12-4 and TRBJ2-7; D unresolved. The CDR3 sequence is 12 residues long. Trimming took off 8 bases at V and 6 bases at J, with 14 bases between the two ends. The CDR3 loop is CASGSSSAEQYF. The CDR3 nucleotides are TGTGCCAGCGGGTCGAGCTCGGCCGAGCAGTACTTC.

The rearrangement links TRBV7-9 to TRBJ1-2, with D possibly matching TRBD1 (6 bases). Germline V gene sequence: CDR1 SEHNR, CDR2 FQNEAQ (reference sequence). The CDR3 has 14 residues. Trimming shortened V by 5 bases and J by 8 bases, and 18 bases separated the two germline ends. The CDR3 DNA sequence: TGTGCCAGCAGCATCGACAGGTTGATGGCAGGCTACACCTTC. This encodes CASSIDRLMAGYTF.

This chain joins TRBV5-1 and TRBJ2-5; TRBD1 matches at 9 bases. Germline V gene sequence: CDR1 SGHRS, CDR2 YFSETQ. Germline trimming cut 3 bases from V and 5 bases from J; bases unmatched to any gene: 11. The CDR3 spans 16 residues. CDR3 loop: CASSSAPGQGMETQYF. CDR3 DNA: TGCGCCAGCAGCTCAGCTCCGGGACAGGGTATGGAGACCCAGTACTTC. The whole variable domain, filled in from reference TRBV5-1 and TRBJ2-5, reads KAGVTQTPRYLIKTRGQQVTLSCSPISGHRSVSWYQQTPGQGLQFLFEYFSETQRNKGNFPGRFSGRQFSNSRSEMNVSTLELGDSALYLCASSSAPGQGMETQYFGPGTRLLVL.

The chain employs TRBV7-8 and TRBJ1-2; D is ambiguous. CDR1 is SGHVS, CDR2 FQNEAQ, per germline. V lost 1 base to trimming and J lost 7 bases, with 4 bases between them. This CDR3 has 11 residues. CDR3 loop: CASSLESGYTF. The CDR3, as DNA: TGTGCCAGCAGCTTAGAAAGTGGCTACACCTTC.

This clonotype was counted ten times or more. This chain uses TRBV6-1 with TRBJ2-4; TRBD1 matches 7 bases. V lost 2 bases to trimming and J lost 6 bases; unmatched junction nucleotides: 4. Germline assignment: CDR1 MNHNS and CDR2 SASEGT. This CDR3 has 14 residues. This CDR3 reads CASSEQGESNIQYF. CDR3 coding DNA: TGTGCCAGCAGTGAACAGGGGGAATCAAACATTCAGTACTTC.

Many counts were recorded for this clonotype. J is TRBJ2-1 and V is TRBV29-1; 8 bases are shared with TRBD1. Germline CDR1 reads SQVTM; CDR2 reads ANQGSEA. This CDR3 has 14 amino acids. Unmatched junction bases numbered 8, after V lost 4 bases and J lost 6 bases. CDR3 sequence reads: CSVVTGASVNEQFF. The CDR3 nucleotides read TGCAGCGTTGTGACAGGGGCCTCGGTCAATGAGCAGTTCTTC.

The rearrangement links TRBV7-9 to TRBJ2-3; 8 bases align to TRBD2. V shed 5 bases and J 3 bases; nucleotides not matched to a gene: 7. The CDR3 runs to 15 residues. The germline V gene encodes CDR1 SEHNR and CDR2 FQNEAQ (reference sequence). The CDR3 DNA is TGTGCCAGCAGCCGTCGGGGGGGAGCGACAGATACGCAGTATTTT. This translates into CASSRRGGATDTQYF.

The chain joins TRBV2 to TRBJ1-5; TRBD1 matches 7 bases. The CDR3 extends over 15 amino acids. Germline V gene sequence: CDR1 SNHLY, CDR2 FYNNEI. V shed 5 bases and J 1 base; nucleotides not matched to a gene: 5. This CDR3 reads CASSYTGESNQPQHF. The DNA of the CDR3 is TGTGCCAGCAGTTACACAGGGGAAAGCAATCAGCCCCAGCATTTT.

At least ten counts were recorded for this clonotype. In nucleotides, the CDR3 is TGTGCCAGCAAACGGGGGAGCACAGATACGCAGTATTTT. It codes for CASKRGSTDTQYF. The V gene is TRBV12-3 or TRBV12-4, the J gene TRBJ2-3; possibly TRBD2 for D (6 bases). There are 13 residues in the CDR3. Trimming removed 7 bases from V and 0 bases from J, with 8 bases in between.

This clonotype showed up many times. This chain uses TRBV7-2 with TRBJ1-5; D unresolved. Germline assignment: CDR1 SGHTA and CDR2 FQGNSA. Between the trimmed V and J ends, which lost 6 bases and 5 bases, there was a span of 11 bases. The CDR3 spans 13 residues. The CDR3 DNA sequence: TGTGCCAGCAGTAAGGAGGATTATCAGCCCCAGCATTTT. Translated, it gives CASSKEDYQPQHF.

This clonotype was seen repeatedly, ten times or more. V gene TRBV4-1 combines with J gene TRBJ2-5; the D gene is possibly TRBD1 (6 bases). Between the trimmed V and J ends, which lost 4 bases and 0 bases, there was a span of 12 bases. CDR1 MGHRA and CDR2 YSYEKL come from the germline V gene. CDR3 length: 15 amino acids. The CDR3 sequence is CASSPPQGYQETQYF. CDR3 in DNA: TGCGCCAGCAGCCCTCCTCAGGGGTACCAAGAGACCCAGTACTTC.